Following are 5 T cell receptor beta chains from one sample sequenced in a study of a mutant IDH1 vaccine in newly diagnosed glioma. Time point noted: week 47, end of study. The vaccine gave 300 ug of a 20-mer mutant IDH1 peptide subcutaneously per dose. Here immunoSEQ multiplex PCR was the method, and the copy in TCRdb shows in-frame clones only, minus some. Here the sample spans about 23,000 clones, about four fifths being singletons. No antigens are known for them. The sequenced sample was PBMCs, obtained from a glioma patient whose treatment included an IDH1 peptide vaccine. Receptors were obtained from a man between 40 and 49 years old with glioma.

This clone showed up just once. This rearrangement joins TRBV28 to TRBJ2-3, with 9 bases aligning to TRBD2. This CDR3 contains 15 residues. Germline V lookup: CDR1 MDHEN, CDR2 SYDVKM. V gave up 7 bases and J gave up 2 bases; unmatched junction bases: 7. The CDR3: CASTQREVTTDTQYF. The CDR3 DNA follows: TGTGCCAGCACACAGCGGGAGGTTACCACAGATACGCAGTATTTT. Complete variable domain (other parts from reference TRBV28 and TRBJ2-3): DVKVTQSSRYLVKRTGEKVFLECVQDMDHENMFWYRQDPGLGLRLIYFSYDVKMKEKGDIPEGYSVSREKKERFSLILESASTNQTSMYLCASTQREVTTDTQYFGPGTRLTVL.

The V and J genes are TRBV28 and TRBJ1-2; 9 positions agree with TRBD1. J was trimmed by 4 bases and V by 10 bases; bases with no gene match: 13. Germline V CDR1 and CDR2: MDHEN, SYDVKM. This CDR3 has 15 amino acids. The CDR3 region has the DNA TGTGCCACCACTCCTGGACAGGGGTTTTTCTATGGCTACACCTTC. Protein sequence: CATTPGQGFFYGYTF.

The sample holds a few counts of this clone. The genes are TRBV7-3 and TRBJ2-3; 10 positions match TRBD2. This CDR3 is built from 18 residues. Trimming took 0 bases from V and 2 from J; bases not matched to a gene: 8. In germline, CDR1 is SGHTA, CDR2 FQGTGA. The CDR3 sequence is CASSLTAGGGGTTDTQYF. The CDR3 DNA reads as TGTGCCAGCAGCTTAACAGCGGGAGGGGGGGGTACCACAGATACGCAGTATTTT.

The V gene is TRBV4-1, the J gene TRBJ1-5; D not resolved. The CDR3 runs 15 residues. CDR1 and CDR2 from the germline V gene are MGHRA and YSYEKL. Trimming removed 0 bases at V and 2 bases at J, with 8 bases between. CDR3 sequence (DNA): TGCGCCAGCAGCCAAGAGTTGGGCGGCAATCAGCCCCAGCATTTT. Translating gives CASSQELGGNQPQHF.

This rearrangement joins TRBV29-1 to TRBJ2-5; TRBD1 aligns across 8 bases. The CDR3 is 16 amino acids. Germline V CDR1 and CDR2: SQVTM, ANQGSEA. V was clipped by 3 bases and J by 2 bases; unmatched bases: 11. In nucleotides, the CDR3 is TGCAGCGTTGACAGGGGGCGATCGGGAAGTCAAGAGACCCAGTACTTC. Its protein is CSVDRGRSGSQETQYF.